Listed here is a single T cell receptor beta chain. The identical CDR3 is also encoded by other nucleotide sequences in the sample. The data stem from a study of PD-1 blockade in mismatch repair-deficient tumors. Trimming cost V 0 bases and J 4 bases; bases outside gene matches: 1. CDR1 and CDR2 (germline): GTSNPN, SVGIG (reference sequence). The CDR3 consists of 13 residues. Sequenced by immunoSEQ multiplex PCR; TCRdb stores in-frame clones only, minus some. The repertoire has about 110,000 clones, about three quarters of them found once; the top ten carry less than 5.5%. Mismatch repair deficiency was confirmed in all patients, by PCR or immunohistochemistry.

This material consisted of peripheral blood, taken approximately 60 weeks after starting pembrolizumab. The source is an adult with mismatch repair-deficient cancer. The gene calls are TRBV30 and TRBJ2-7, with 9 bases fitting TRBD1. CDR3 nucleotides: TGTGCCTGGAGTGTGGGGACAGGGTACGAGCAGTACTTC. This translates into CAWSVGTGYEQYF.